The 29 T cell receptor beta chains below were found in one sample sequenced in a study of T cells in Graves' hyperthyroidism and ophthalmopathy. TCR beta CDR3 regions were amplified from RNA transcripts. The HTBI primer set drove a first-round RT-PCR of the TCR CDR3. A single record per CDR3 protein comes from TCRdb applying MiXCR to the multiplex PCR reads. The table has hundreds of thousands of distinct CDR3 sequences, over 12% seen once. Sequencing used blood. All receptors come from a man younger than 30 with Graves' ophthalmopathy.

This clonotype was found many times. This chain links TRBV7-8 with TRBJ1-5; D is possibly TRBD1 (5 bases). Trimming stripped 1 base from V and 0 bases from J, with 13 bases between. The CDR3 runs 17 residues. In germline, CDR1 is SGHVS, CDR2 FQNEAQ. The CDR3 here is CASSLEGVLYSNQPQHF. The CDR3, as DNA: TGTGCCAGCAGCTTAGAAGGGGTCCTTTATAGCAATCAGCCCCAGCATTTT.

Regarding this clonotype: A much more abundant neighbour one base away suggests this may be a read error. The chain combines TRBV6-1 with TRBJ2-5, with 7 bases identical to TRBD1. CDR1 and CDR2 (germline): MNHNS, SASEGT. CDR3 length equals 15 residues. The DNA for the CDR3 is TGTGCCGGCAGTGGGACGGACAGGCCCCAAGAGACCCAGTACTTC. Encoded protein: CAGSGTDRPQETQYF.

This clonotype has at least ten counts. V gene TRBV6-1 combines with J gene TRBJ1-2; D remains unclear. This CDR3 is built from 14 residues. Trimming took off 5 bases at V and 4 bases at J, with 14 bases between the two ends. Per germline, CDR1 MNHNS and CDR2 SASEGT. DNA for the CDR3: TGTGCCAGCAGTTCCCTCCGACCCACCTATGGCTACACCTTC. Its translation: CASSSLRPTYGYTF.

This clonotype was counted a single time. The chain carries TRBV20-1 and TRBJ1-4; 12 positions agree with TRBD1. CDR1 DFQATT and CDR2 SNEGSKA come from the germline V gene (reference sequence). The CDR3 is 14 amino acids. Germline trimming cut 6 bases from V and 10 bases from J; bases unmatched to any gene: 9. This chain's CDR3 is CSANRGQGAAKLFF. The CDR3 DNA is TGCAGTGCCAACCGGGGACAGGGGGCGGCAAAACTGTTTTTT.

This clonotype has a count of ten or more. V usage is TRBV24-1 and J usage is TRBJ2-7; a weak D match, TRBD1 (5 bases). Trimming pared 2 bases from V and 3 bases from J, leaving 7 bases between. The CDR3 is 13 amino acids. Germline V lookup: CDR1 KGHDR, CDR2 SFDVKD. The CDR3 DNA is TGTGCCACCAGTGATTATGACAGCTACGAGCAGTACTTC. Translation gives CATSDYDSYEQYF.

The rearrangement joins TRBV20-1 to TRBJ2-1, with TRBD2 identical over 8 bases. The CDR3 is made up of 17 amino acids. Trimming took 3 bases from V and 0 from J; bases not matched to a gene: 10. CDR1 DFQATT and CDR2 SNEGSKA come from the germline V gene (reference sequence). The CDR3 nucleotides read TGCAGTGCTAGCCCCACCACTAGCGGAAGCTCCTACAATGAGCAGTTCTTC. The encoded protein is CSASPTTSGSSYNEQFF.

This clonotype occurred many times. This chain links TRBV29-1 with TRBJ2-3; D not resolved. This CDR3 is 16 amino acids long. V was cut by 4 bases and J by 10 bases, with 27 bases left in between. Looked up from germline, CDR1 is SQVTM and CDR2 is ANQGSEA. Here the CDR3 DNA reads TGCAGCGTTGGAGGAATGGGTGAGCGTGTAGGTGTGGCGCAGTATTTT. It encodes CSVGGMGERVGVAQYF.

V gene TRBV5-6 combines with J gene TRBJ1-4; D possibly corresponds to TRBD1 (5 bases). The CDR3 is made up of 14 amino acids. V was shortened by 4 bases and J by 12 bases, with 19 bases between the two germline ends. Germline CDR1 SGHDT, CDR2 YYEEEE. The CDR3 here is CASSAGTFPRELFF. CDR3 nucleotides: TGTGCCAGCAGCGCGGGGACGTTCCCTAGGGAACTGTTTTTT. Full variable domain (outside the CDR3, taken from reference TRBV5-6 and TRBJ1-4): DAGVTQSPTHLIKTRGQQVTLRCSPKSGHDTVSWYQQALGQGPQFIFQYYEEEERQRGNFPDRFSGHQFPNYSSELNVNALLLGDSALYLCASSAGTFPRELFFGSGTQLSVL.

V is TRBV19 and J is TRBJ2-7; perhaps TRBD1 as D (6 bases). Trimming took 4 bases from V and 2 from J, leaving 18 bases between them. The CDR3 consists of 16 residues. The germline CDR1 and CDR2 sequences are LNHDA and SQIVND (reference sequence). The CDR3 coding sequence is TGTGCCAGTAGTACCAGCCGAACAGGGTTAACCTACGAGCAGTACTTC. It yields the protein CASSTSRTGLTYEQYF.

Ten or more counts support this clonotype. CDR3 region: CSARAASGTWEQFF. The CDR3 nucleotides are TGCAGTGCTAGAGCAGCTAGCGGGACATGGGAGCAGTTCTTC. This sequence joins TRBV20-1 and TRBJ2-1; 9 bases agree with TRBD2. The CDR3 extends over 14 amino acids. CDR1 DFQATT and CDR2 SNEGSKA come from the germline V gene (reference sequence). Losses at the gene ends were 1 base for V and 10 bases for J; bases not matched to a gene: 8.

This clonotype was counted at least ten times. The rearrangement joins TRBV20-1 to TRBJ1-1; TRBD1 is a possible D gene (6 bases). Trimming cost V 6 bases and J 0 bases, with 11 bases left between them. From germline, CDR1 is DFQATT and CDR2 SNEGSKA (reference sequence). The CDR3 is made up of 13 amino acids. CDR3 sequence (DNA): TGCAGTGCCCCAGGGGCAGTGAACACTGAAGCTTTCTTT. Translation gives CSAPGAVNTEAFF.

The chain recombines TRBV2 with TRBJ2-7; TRBD2 matches 11 bases. V lost 7 bases to trimming and J lost 0 bases; unmatched junction nucleotides: 11. The germline V gene encodes CDR1 SNHLY and CDR2 FYNNEI. This CDR3 region has 17 residues. CDR3 sequence: CASNPLAGGFTSYEQYF. The CDR3 DNA reads TGTGCCAGCAACCCCCTAGCGGGGGGCTTCACCTCCTACGAGCAGTACTTC. The full variable domain, with the rest looked up from reference TRBV2 and TRBJ2-7, is EPEVTQTPSHQVTQMGQEVILRCVPISNHLYFYWYRQILGQKVEFLVSFYNNEISEKSEIFDDQFSVERPDGSNFTLKIRSTKLEDSAMYFCASNPLAGGFTSYEQYFGPGTRLTVT.

This clonotype was picked up many times. This chain joins TRBV6-5 and TRBJ2-5; D gene ambiguous. Trimming took 0 bases from V and 1 from J, leaving 6 bases between them. The CDR3 has 14 residues. CDR1 and CDR2 from the germline V gene are MNHEY and SVGAGI. The DNA of the CDR3 is TGTGCCAGCAGTTACTCCGCGGCCCAAGAGACCCAGTACTTC. It encodes CASSYSAAQETQYF.

This clonotype was picked up many times. The genes are TRBV5-5 and TRBJ2-2, with a tentative D call TRBD1 (5 bases). V was cut by 6 bases and J by 6 bases, with 12 bases left in between. The CDR3 is 13 amino acids. Germline CDR1 SGHKS, CDR2 YYEKEE (reference sequence). The CDR3 loop reads CASTPQGSGELFF. CDR3 nucleotide sequence: TGTGCCAGCACCCCCCAGGGATCCGGGGAGCTGTTTTTT.

This clonotype has just a few counts. The chain links TRBV20-1 to TRBJ1-5; weak D call: TRBD1 (6 bases). This CDR3 spans 16 amino acids. With 2 bases removed from V and 0 bases from J, the gap between germline ends came to 14 bases. CDR1 is DFQATT and CDR2 is SNEGSKA in the germline V gene (reference sequence). CDR3 in amino acids: CSARSGGLDSNQPQHF. The CDR3 DNA sequence: TGCAGTGCTAGATCGGGGGGCCTAGATAGCAATCAGCCCCAGCATTTT.

This clonotype appeared many times. The chain combines TRBV20-1 with TRBJ2-1, with 7 bases matching TRBD1. V shed 3 bases and J 6 bases; nucleotides not matched to a gene: 5. CDR1 and CDR2 (germline): DFQATT, SNEGSKA (reference sequence). The CDR3 consists of 13 residues. The CDR3: CSASTGAPNEQFF. The CDR3 nucleotides are TGCAGTGCTAGTACAGGGGCTCCCAATGAGCAGTTCTTC.

This clonotype occurred many times. DNA for the CDR3: TGTGCCAGCAGCTTAGGCGGAGGGTATAGCAATCAGCCCCAGCATTTT. Translation: CASSLGGGYSNQPQHF. The V and J genes are TRBV7-2 and TRBJ1-5; no firm D call. Germline assignment: CDR1 SGHTA and CDR2 FQGNSA. This CDR3 has 16 residues. The germline V and J ends were trimmed by 1 base and 0 bases, with 10 bases remaining between them.

J is TRBJ1-2 and V is TRBV25-1; D is perhaps TRBD1 (5 bases). CDR3 length: 15 amino acids. Germline V gene lookup returns CDR1 MGHDK and CDR2 SYGVNS. Deletions cut 1 base from V and 4 bases from J, with 13 bases between. CDR3 amino acids: CASSEWGGQSYGYTF. The DNA of the CDR3 is TGTGCCAGCAGTGAATGGGGCGGGCAGTCCTATGGCTACACCTTC.

The sample holds one count of this clonotype. This rearrangement joins TRBV6-1 to TRBJ1-6, with D uncertain. Germline values: CDR1 MNHNS, CDR2 SASEGT. Trimming pared 2 bases from V and 9 bases from J, leaving 11 bases between. The CDR3 spans 14 residues. CDR3 loop: CASSEMGRSSPLHF. CDR3 coding DNA: TGTGCCAGCAGTGAAATGGGAAGGAGTTCACCCCTCCACTTT.

Many counts were recorded for this clonotype. The J gene is TRBJ1-1, the V gene TRBV10-3; 11 bases match TRBD1. This CDR3 contains 13 residues. Germline V gives CDR1 ENHRY, CDR2 SYGVKD. V lost 6 bases, J lost 4 bases, and 1 base stayed unmatched. The CDR3 DNA reads TGTGCCATCAGGGGACAGGGGGTCACTGAAGCTTTCTTT. Translating it yields CAIRGQGVTEAFF.

Regarding this clonotype: Just one base apart from a much larger clone, this may be a read error. V and J are TRBV11-3 and TRBJ2-5; the D is unclear. The germline V gene has CDR1 SGHNT and CDR2 YENEEA. Trimming stripped 6 bases from V and 5 bases from J, with 13 bases between. This CDR3 region has 13 residues. CDR3 region: CASRRARSETQYF. The CDR3 region has the DNA TGTGCCAGCAGACGGGCTCGGTCTGAGACCCAGTACTTC.

The sample holds a few counts of this clonotype. This chain uses TRBV6-1 with TRBJ2-2, with D maybe TRBD1 (6 bases). Germline V gives CDR1 MNHNS, CDR2 SASEGT. V was shortened by 6 bases and J by 1 base, with 12 bases between the two germline ends. CDR3 size: 15 residues. In DNA form, the CDR3 reads TGTGCCAGCAGCGCGGACAGCCTGAACACCGGGGAGCTGTTTTTT. It specifies CASSADSLNTGELFF.

At least ten counts were recorded for this clonotype. The CDR3: CASSLPGNTIYF. Here the CDR3 DNA reads TGTGCCAGCAGCTTACCCGGAAACACCATATATTTT. The chain links TRBV7-2 to TRBJ1-3, with unresolved D. Trimming took off 2 bases at V and 4 bases at J, with 3 bases between the two ends. The CDR3 runs 12 residues. In germline, CDR1 is SGHTA, CDR2 FQGNSA.

This clonotype was seen at least ten times. The V call is TRBV3-1, the J call TRBJ1-5; 7 bases are a match to TRBD1. Trimming removed 2 bases from V and 6 bases from J; junction bases left unmatched: 4. Germline V CDR1 and CDR2: LGHDT, YNNKEL (reference sequence). The CDR3 loop spans 14 amino acids. The CDR3 reads CASSQTGDGQPQHF. The CDR3 DNA reads as TGTGCCAGCAGCCAAACAGGGGACGGTCAGCCCCAGCATTTT. Full variable domain (outside the CDR3, taken from reference TRBV3-1 and TRBJ1-5): DTAVSQTPKYLVTQMGNDKSIKCEQNLGHDTMYWYKQDSKKFLKIMFSYNNKELIINETVPNRFSPKSPDKAHLNLHINSLELGDSAVYFCASSQTGDGQPQHFGDGTRLSIL.

This clonotype has a count of ten or more. In DNA form, the CDR3 reads TGTGCCAGCAGTTCCTCCATGGGTAGCAATCAGCCCCAGCATTTT. Its protein product is CASSSSMGSNQPQHF. The chain links TRBV28 to TRBJ1-5; D is ambiguous. CDR1 MDHEN and CDR2 SYDVKM come from the germline V gene. This CDR3 has 15 residues. The ends were cut back, 4 bases at V and 0 bases at J, with 10 bases in the middle.

The chain couples TRBV2 to TRBJ2-5; D might be TRBD2 (6 bases). There are 14 residues in the CDR3. Trimming cost V 7 bases and J 7 bases, with 19 bases left between them. CDR1 is SNHLY and CDR2 is FYNNEI in the germline V gene. CDR3 coding DNA: TGTGCCAGCAACGCGGAGGGGCCAGCCTTGACCCAGTACTTC. Its protein product is CASNAEGPALTQYF.

This chain joins TRBV7-9 and TRBJ2-6; D uncertain. Germline CDR1 reads SEHNR; CDR2 reads FQNEAQ (reference sequence). The CDR3 has 17 residues. V dropped 3 bases and J dropped 0 bases, with 12 bases sitting between them. CDR3 protein: CASSFPRSYSGANVLTF. The CDR3 DNA is TGTGCCAGCAGCTTCCCCAGGTCCTACTCTGGGGCCAACGTCCTGACTTTC. Full variable domain (outside the CDR3, taken from reference TRBV7-9 and TRBJ2-6): DTGVSQNPRHKITKRGQNVTFRCDPISEHNRLYWYRQTLGQGPEFLTYFQNEAQLEKSRLLSDRFSAERPKGSFSTLEIQRTEQGDSAMYLCASSFPRSYSGANVLTFGAGSRLTVL.

This clonotype was counted a few times. The chain uses TRBV6-2 or TRBV6-3 and TRBJ1-5, with D hard to call. This CDR3 is built from 14 residues. V was trimmed by 6 bases and J by 0 bases, leaving 9 bases between them. The germline gives CDR1 MNHEY, CDR2 SVGEGT. CDR3 DNA: TGTGCCAGCAGGGATGGGTTTAGCAATCAGCCCCAGCATTTT. As protein: CASRDGFSNQPQHF.

This clonotype was seen ten or more times. The gene calls are TRBV14 and TRBJ2-3, with 10 bases identical to TRBD1. The CDR3 extends over 15 amino acids. In germline, CDR1 is SGHDN, CDR2 FVKESK. The V gene end was trimmed by 4 bases and the J gene end by 4 bases; junction bases not matched to a gene: 5. The CDR3 loop reads CASSLRDRGADTQYF. The CDR3 DNA reads TGTGCCAGCAGCCTCCGGGACAGGGGAGCAGATACGCAGTATTTT.